Below are 19 T cell receptor beta chains sequenced from a single sample in a study of cytomegalovirus exposure and HLA in healthy donors (dated by TCRdb to 2015 to 2018). Receptors were amplified or captured by the immunoSEQ multiplex PCR assay. For the multiplex PCR, a mixture combining 60 forward primers for TCR Vbeta segments and 13 reverse primers for TCR Jbeta segments was used. Sourced from immuneACCESS, this table was stored by TCRdb with only in-frame sequences that have V and J called. A share of the clones is absent; for the studies checked, an unresolved V gene accounts for under half, and the remainder has no known explanation. This sample gives approximately 140,000 clones in total; approximately 80% of them show up just once. Together, the top ten hold over 1.5% of the sample. Sequenced material: PBMCs. The receptor source for this set is a man in his forties or fifties in good health and CMV-seronegative.

This chain links TRBV10-3 with TRBJ2-3; 8 nucleotides agree with TRBD1. This CDR3 comprises 15 residues. CDR1 is ENHRY and CDR2 is SYGVKD in the germline V gene. V was pared by 0 bases and J by 6 bases, with 5 bases of the junction left unmatched. The CDR3 spells CAISESTGGVDTQYF. The CDR3 DNA follows: TGTGCCATCAGTGAGTCCACAGGGGGTGTGGATACGCAGTATTTT.

This clone appeared once. This sequence joins TRBV6-1 and TRBJ2-7, with 8 bases fitting TRBD1. J was trimmed by 6 bases and V by 4 bases; bases with no gene match: 2. CDR1 is MNHNS, CDR2 SASEGT, per germline. There are 12 residues in the CDR3. For the CDR3, the DNA is TGTGCCAGCAGTGGGACAGGGTTCGAGCAGTACTTC. This encodes CASSGTGFEQYF.

This chain joins TRBV7-8 and TRBJ2-1; D is possibly TRBD1 (5 bases). This CDR3 region has 13 residues. V lost 5 bases and J lost 4, with 9 bases in between. Germline values: CDR1 SGHVS, CDR2 FQNEAQ. The CDR3 nucleotides are TGTGCCAGCAGCGGGGCCGTTTACAATGAGCAGTTCTTC. It codes for CASSGAVYNEQFF.

The chain employs TRBV18 and TRBJ2-3; 7 bases agree with TRBD2. V was clipped by 3 bases and J by 4 bases; unmatched bases: 13. The CDR3 spans 17 residues. Germline CDR1 is KGHSH and CDR2 is LQKENI. CDR3 region: CASSPNLGGSGADTQYF. The CDR3 bases are TGTGCCAGCTCACCCAATTTGGGCGGGAGTGGCGCAGATACGCAGTATTTT. The whole variable domain, remainder taken from reference TRBV18 and TRBJ2-3, is NAGVMQNPRHLVRRRGQEARLRCSPMKGHSHVYWYRQLPEEGLKFMVYLQKENIIDESGMPKERFSAEFPKEGPSILRIQQVVRGDSAAYFCASSPNLGGSGADTQYFGPGTRLTVL.

As for this clone: At one boundary the junction diverges from the germline segment, which might be a read error. The chain couples TRBV7-9 to TRBJ1-6; D is uncertain. The CDR3 consists of 15 residues. Germline V gene lookup returns CDR1 SEHNR and CDR2 FQNEAQ (reference sequence). CDR3 region: CSSSLVAGSNSPLHF. The CDR3 nucleotides read TGTTCCAGCAGCTTAGTAGCTGGGAGTAATTCACCCCTCCACTTT.

This chain links TRBV2 with TRBJ2-5; D is possibly TRBD2 (5 bases). Trimming pared 8 bases from V and 1 base from J, leaving 14 bases between. Germline CDR1 reads SNHLY; CDR2 reads FYNNEI. CDR3 length equals 14 residues. The CDR3 spells CASLGGSGQETQYF. For the CDR3, the DNA is TGTGCCAGCCTCGGAGGTTCGGGCCAAGAGACCCAGTACTTC.

V usage is TRBV7-9 and J usage is TRBJ2-7, with D tentatively TRBD1 (6 bases). CDR3 length: 14 residues. Trimming took 0 bases from V and 5 from J, leaving 11 bases between them. The germline gives CDR1 SEHNR, CDR2 FQNEAQ (reference sequence). The DNA of the CDR3 is TGTGCCAGCAGCTTAGCCGGACAGACAAACGAGCAGTACTTC. It specifies CASSLAGQTNEQYF.

The chain has TRBV10-3 and TRBJ2-3; a weak D match, TRBD2 (6 bases). Germline loops: CDR1 ENHRY, CDR2 SYGVKD. The CDR3 covers 13 residues. Trimming stripped 8 bases from V and 0 bases from J, with 9 bases between. CDR3 residues: CAIGGSSTDTQYF. The CDR3 DNA is TGTGCCATCGGGGGGTCTAGCACAGATACGCAGTATTTT.

The rearrangement uses TRBV13 and TRBJ2-4, with TRBD2 as a possible D gene (6 bases). V lost 5 bases to trimming and J lost 0 bases, with 14 bases between them. Germline-derived CDR1 and CDR2 are PRHDT and FYEKMQ (reference sequence). The CDR3 consists of 16 residues. CDR3 sequence reads: CASSPRDLLAKNIQYF. The DNA of the CDR3 is TGTGCCAGCAGCCCTCGGGACTTACTAGCCAAAAACATTCAGTACTTC.

The rearrangement joins TRBV25-1 to TRBJ2-1; 8 nucleotides agree with TRBD2. In germline, CDR1 is MGHDK, CDR2 SYGVNS. This CDR3 contains 17 residues. The V segment lost 2 bases and the J segment 0 bases; nucleotides outside the gene matches: 6. The CDR3 loop reads CASSETGGLHSYNEQFF. The CDR3 DNA reads TGTGCCAGCAGTGAAACGGGGGGGCTACACTCCTACAATGAGCAGTTCTTC.

The chain couples TRBV5-1 to TRBJ2-3; 8 bases match TRBD2. The germline CDR1 and CDR2 sequences are SGHRS and YFSETQ. This CDR3 is 16 amino acids long. With V trimmed by 3 bases and J by 5 bases, 11 bases remained unmatched. The CDR3 loop reads CASSSGNSGKKDTQYF. CDR3 bases: TGCGCCAGCAGCTCCGGAAATAGCGGGAAGAAAGATACGCAGTATTTT.

This clone has only one observation. The chain joins TRBV14 to TRBJ1-1; D is perhaps TRBD1 (6 bases). This CDR3 comprises 14 residues. Trimming pared 1 base from V and 5 bases from J, leaving 11 bases between. Germline-derived CDR1 and CDR2 are SGHDN and FVKESK. In DNA form, the CDR3 reads TGTGCCAGCAGCCAAGTGGCAGGGGTGACTGAAGCTTTCTTT. Translating it yields CASSQVAGVTEAFF.

This clone was seen only a few times. J is TRBJ1-6 and V is TRBV5-1, with a tentative D call TRBD1 (5 bases). The CDR3 runs 16 residues. Germline lookup yields CDR1 SGHRS and CDR2 YFSETQ. V lost 4 bases, J lost 7 bases, and 18 bases lay in between. CDR3 DNA: TGCGCCAGCAGCCCCAATGGGCAGGGTACGAATTCACCCCTCCACTTT. Amino acids: CASSPNGQGTNSPLHF. Combining the CDR3 with reference TRBV5-1 and TRBJ1-6 gives the whole variable domain KAGVTQTPRYLIKTRGQQVTLSCSPISGHRSVSWYQQTPGQGLQFLFEYFSETQRNKGNFPGRFSGRQFSNSRSEMNVSTLELGDSALYLCASSPNGQGTNSPLHFGNGTRLTVT.

The chain employs TRBV9 and TRBJ2-5; 8 bases are shared with TRBD1. Unmatched junction bases numbered 9, after V lost 0 bases and J lost 5 bases. Germline CDR1 reads SGDLS; CDR2 reads YYNGEE. The CDR3 has 16 amino acids. In DNA, the CDR3 is TGTGCCAGCAGCGTAGGAGCCACAGGGGGGTTGGAGACCCAGTACTTC. This translates into CASSVGATGGLETQYF.

This clone was seen a few times. V usage is TRBV2 and J usage is TRBJ2-2, with D tentatively TRBD2 (5 bases). V dropped 4 bases and J dropped 0 bases, with 9 bases sitting between them. Germline loops: CDR1 SNHLY, CDR2 FYNNEI. The CDR3 consists of 15 residues. In nucleotides, the CDR3 is TGTGCCAGCAGTGGCACTAGGCCGAACACCGGGGAGCTGTTTTTT. Translation gives CASSGTRPNTGELFF.

The DNA for the CDR3 is TGTGCCAGCAGGGGGGCGAGGCAGGATACGCAGTATTTT. It translates to CASRGARQDTQYF. The gene calls are TRBV2 and TRBJ2-3; weak D call: TRBD1 (6 bases). V was shortened by 6 bases and J by 6 bases, with 13 bases between the two germline ends. This CDR3 is built from 13 residues. CDR1 is SNHLY and CDR2 is FYNNEI in the germline V gene.

This clone was picked up a small number of times. The V and J genes are TRBV18 and TRBJ1-3; 9 nucleotides align to TRBD1. This CDR3 comprises 17 residues. Germline-derived CDR1 and CDR2 are KGHSH and LQKENI. With 3 bases clipped from V and 2 bases from J, the junction kept 8 bases outside the gene matches. This CDR3 reads CASSPSTGGIAGNTIYF. CDR3 sequence (DNA): TGTGCCAGCTCACCCTCGACAGGGGGGATTGCTGGAAACACCATATATTTT.

The chain is built from TRBV29-1 and TRBJ2-2; 10 bases fit TRBD1. This CDR3 contains 15 residues. Germline CDR1 is SQVTM and CDR2 is ANQGSEA. The ends lost 7 bases at V and 3 bases at J; junction bases unmatched: 8. CDR3 coding DNA: TGCAGCGCTAGATCAGGGACAGGGGACACCGGGGAGCTGTTTTTT. Its protein product is CSARSGTGDTGELFF.

This clone was seen a few times. The rearrangement links TRBV5-1 to TRBJ2-7; TRBD2 aligns across 7 bases. The V gene end was trimmed by 5 bases and the J gene end by 4 bases; junction bases not matched to a gene: 15. The CDR3 is 16 amino acids. CDR1 SGHRS and CDR2 YFSETQ come from the germline V gene. CDR3 in DNA: TGCGCCAGCAGACCGAGAAGGCTAGCGGACGGTTACGAGCAGTACTTC. Translated: CASRPRRLADGYEQYF.